This T cell receptor beta chain was found in a study of cytomegalovirus exposure and HLA in healthy donors. Study in general: An analysis done earlier identified 117 million unique TCR beta sequences from about 179 million T cells. General observations from the study: In a later analysis, a missense DCLRE1C variant was linked to TCR beta V- and J-gene trimming.

As for this clone: Its antigen is not known.

The study ran its PCR with 60 Vbeta and 13 Jbeta primers. Sequencing was performed with immunoSEQ multiplex PCR; in TCRdb, only in-frame clones are kept and a portion is missing. The sample holds about 200,000 clones. The CDR3 totals 17 residues. Trimming at V came to 6 bases and at J to 1 base, leaving 9 bases not matched to a gene. Germline V lookup: CDR1 SNHLY, CDR2 FYNNEI. Sequenced sample: PBMCs. The TCR originated in a boy younger than 18 in good health and CMV-seronegative. The V call is TRBV2, the J call TRBJ1-5; 10 nucleotides align to TRBD1. CDR3 loop: CASRADRGHFSNQPQHF. The CDR3 DNA reads as TGTGCCAGCAGGGCAGACAGGGGGCATTTCAGCAATCAGCCCCAGCATTTT. Looking up the rest from reference TRBV2 and TRBJ1-5 gives the full variable domain: EPEVTQTPSHQVTQMGQEVILRCVPISNHLYFYWYRQILGQKVEFLVSFYNNEISEKSEIFDDQFSVERPDGSNFTLKIRSTKLEDSAMYFCASRADRGHFSNQPQHFGDGTRLSIL.